Presented here are 2 T cell receptor beta chains from one specimen sequenced in a study of cytomegalovirus exposure and HLA in healthy donors. In the PCR, 60 Vbeta and 13 Jbeta primers were used. Repertoires were generated with immunoSEQ multiplex PCR, while TCRdb's copy carries only in-frame clones and drops some. This table has about 200,000 clones, about three quarters appearing once. Sequences were obtained from PBMCs. The receptors stem from a man younger than 30 in good health and CMV-seronegative.

The chain couples TRBV18 to TRBJ1-1, with a weak D call TRBD1 (6 bases). CDR3 size: 14 residues. With 3 bases removed from V and 4 bases from J, the gap between germline ends came to 12 bases. The germline CDR1 and CDR2 sequences are KGHSH and LQKENI. The CDR3 bases are TGTGCCAGCTCACCCGCGACAGGATTCACTGAAGCTTTCTTT. Its translation is CASSPATGFTEAFF.

V and J are TRBV7-3 and TRBJ2-1; 14 positions match TRBD2. This CDR3 is built from 15 residues. CDR1 SGHTA and CDR2 FQGTGA come from the germline V gene. V lost 2 bases, J lost 8 bases, and 2 bases stayed unmatched. CDR3 sequence (DNA): TGTGCCAGCAGCTTAGTGGGACTAGCGGGAGATGAGCAGTTCTTC. Encoded protein: CASSLVGLAGDEQFF.